A single sample is the source of the 32 T cell receptor beta chains below, sequenced in a study of T cell clonality in common variable immunodeficiency. Only in-frame clones appear in the TCRdb table, and some are missing; sequencing was by immunoSEQ multiplex PCR. The specimen has approximately 50,000 clones, none found just once. The source material was peripheral blood mononuclear cells. The receptors derive from a person aged 18-70 years in good health.

This clone appeared a few times. From the germline J gene comes the end of the CDR3, since the read stops 3 residues before it. The chain is built from TRBV20-1 and TRBJ1-5; no definite D call. Per the germline V gene, CDR1 is DFQATT and CDR2 is SNEGSKA (reference sequence). The CDR3 extends over 13 amino acids. Deletions cut 6 bases from V and 1 base from J, with 10 bases between. CDR3 DNA (partial): TGCAGTGCATCGACACCGAGCAATCAGCCC. Its translation: CSASTPSNQP. In full, the CDR3 reads CSASTPSNQPQHF.

This clone appeared many times. CDR3 DNA (partial): TGTGCCAGCAGTTTAGGGTCCAGCGGCGCAGATACG. This codes for CASSLGSSGADT. The complete CDR3 sequence is CASSLGSSGADTQYF. V usage is TRBV28 and J usage is TRBJ2-3; tentative D call: TRBD2 (5 bases). The observed sequence ends 3 residues before the CDR3 terminus, with the missing tail filled in from the germline J gene. V was cut by 2 bases and J by 4 bases, with 13 bases left in between. Germline V gene data show CDR1 as MDHEN and CDR2 as SYDVKM. This CDR3 is 15 amino acids long.

This clone was recorded at least ten times. The missing CDR3 end, 3 residues past where the read stops, is filled in from the germline J gene. This chain links TRBV19 with TRBJ1-2; tentative D call: TRBD1 (6 bases). Germline V lookup: CDR1 LNHDA, CDR2 SQIVND (reference sequence). This CDR3 spans 15 amino acids. V dropped 3 bases and J dropped 4 bases, with 15 bases sitting between them. CDR3 residues: CASSIGDRQAYGYTF. The part of the CDR3 DNA that was read is TGTGCCAGTAGTATCGGAGACCGACAGGCCTATGGC.

This clone was counted many times. The read finishes 3 residues shy of the CDR3 end, and the germline J gene is used to complete it. The chain links TRBV19 to TRBJ1-5, with D hard to call. With 3 bases removed from V and 0 bases from J, the gap between germline ends came to 3 bases. The CDR3 sequence is 13 residues long. In germline, CDR1 is LNHDA, CDR2 SQIVND (reference sequence). CDR3 bases read: TGTGCCAGTAGTATGGCTAGCAATCAGCCC. Amino acids: CASSMASNQP. The full CDR3 sequence reads CASSMASNQPQHF.

In the case of this clone: The read terminates 3 residues ahead of where the CDR3 ends, so the germline J gene completes it. This rearrangement joins TRBV7-3 to TRBJ2-1; D is unresolved. The V gene lost 7 bases and the J gene lost 7 bases, with 26 bases spanning the gap. Germline lookup yields CDR1 SGHTA and CDR2 FQGTGA. The CDR3 has 17 residues. The covered CDR3 bases are TGTGCCAGCACCCCATATGGTCCTCTGGGCAACTTGAATGAG. Its translation: CASTPYGPLGNLNE. The CDR3 as a whole reads CASTPYGPLGNLNEQFF.

This clone appeared a few times. The read gets to within 3 residues of the CDR3 end, and the germline J gene fills in the rest. V and J are TRBV2 and TRBJ1-3, with TRBD1 matching 7 bases. CDR1 SNHLY and CDR2 FYNNEI come from the germline V gene. Germline trimming cut 2 bases from V and 1 base from J; bases unmatched to any gene: 8. The CDR3 is 17 residues long. CDR3 DNA, as far as it was read: TGTGCCAGCAGTGAACAGGGGGTGAGGTGGTCTGGAAACACC. It codes for CASSEQGVRWSGNT. The whole CDR3 is CASSEQGVRWSGNTIYF.

In its sample, this clone was seen many times. The DNA ends 3 residues before the CDR3 does, and the rest of the CDR3 is filled in from the germline J gene. V gene TRBV5-1 combines with J gene TRBJ2-1; 8 bases are shared with TRBD2. Germline loops: CDR1 SGHRS, CDR2 YFSETQ. The CDR3 contains 16 residues. The V gene end was trimmed by 3 bases and the J gene end by 5 bases; junction bases not matched to a gene: 10. The CDR3 region is CASSSRVAGINNEQFF. The sequenced CDR3 bases are TGCGCCAGCAGCTCTAGAGTAGCGGGAATCAACAATGAG. The entire variable domain, with the rest obtained from reference TRBV5-1 and TRBJ2-1, is as follows: KAGVTQTPRYLIKTRGQQVTLSCSPISGHRSVSWYQQTPGQGLQFLFEYFSETQRNKGNFPGRFSGRQFSNSRSEMNVSTLELGDSALYLCASSSRVAGINNEQFFGPGTRLTVL.

This clone came up many times. The read ends 3 residues early relative to the CDR3; the germline J gene fills the gap. The V and J genes are TRBV6-2 or TRBV6-3 and TRBJ1-2, with 7 bases identical to TRBD1. J gave up 3 bases and V 6 bases, and 10 bases lay outside the gene matches. The CDR3 has 15 residues. Germline V lookup: CDR1 MNHEY, CDR2 SVGEGT. The part of the CDR3 DNA that was read is TGTGCCAGCAGCTCAAACAGGGGCAAAGACTATGGC. It encodes CASSSNRGKDYG. The full-length CDR3 reads as CASSSNRGKDYGYTF.

In its sample, this clone was seen many times. CDR3 DNA, as far as it was read: TGTGCCAGCAGGACTACAGGGGGTAGGGAGACG. It is translated as CASRTTGGRET. The full CDR3 protein is CASRTTGGRETQYF. The chain recombines TRBV6-2 or TRBV6-3 with TRBJ2-3; 8 bases map to TRBD1. Read sequence stops 3 residues before the CDR3 end, and the germline J gene provides the missing end. This CDR3 has 14 amino acids. Per germline, CDR1 MNHEY and CDR2 SVGEGT.

This clone was observed many times. The CDR3 extends 3 residues past the end of the read, so its final part is completed from the germline J gene. The chain uses TRBV19 and TRBJ2-5, with D possibly matching TRBD2 (9 bases). Germline values: CDR1 LNHDA, CDR2 SQIVND (reference sequence). CDR3 length: 18 amino acids. The V and J ends lost 5 bases and 4 bases respectively, with 26 bases between them. Here the CDR3 reads CASSARGPGGRVPETQYF. The CDR3 DNA, read in part, is TGTGCCAGTAGTGCCAGGGGGCCGGGCGGGAGGGTCCCAGAGACC.

This clone was detected many times. The read is 3 residues too short to cover the CDR3 end, so that end is filled in from the germline J gene. The gene calls are TRBV2 and TRBJ2-7, with TRBD1 matching 7 bases. The ends lost 6 bases at V and 0 bases at J; junction bases unmatched: 11. From germline, CDR1 is SNHLY and CDR2 FYNNEI. The CDR3 length is 16 residues. CDR3 DNA, as far as it was read: TGTGCCAGCAGGGGCGCGGACAGGACCGACTCCTACGAG. Encoded protein: CASRGADRTDSYE. The entire CDR3 is CASRGADRTDSYEQYF. Full variable domain (rest looked up from reference TRBV2 and TRBJ2-7): EPEVTQTPSHQVTQMGQEVILRCVPISNHLYFYWYRQILGQKVEFLVSFYNNEISEKSEIFDDQFSVERPDGSNFTLKIRSTKLEDSAMYFCASRGADRTDSYEQYFGPGTRLTVT.

This clone appeared many times. The read ends 3 residues early relative to the CDR3; the germline J gene fills the gap. The V call is TRBV7-2, the J call TRBJ1-5, with D possibly TRBD1 on 5 matching bases. With 6 bases removed from V and 0 bases from J, the gap between germline ends came to 12 bases. This CDR3 has 15 amino acids. Germline V gives CDR1 SGHTA, CDR2 FQGNSA. CDR3 residues: CASSENRHSNQPQHF. The sequenced part of the CDR3 DNA is TGTGCCAGCAGTGAAAACAGGCATAGCAATCAGCCC.

This clone was observed many times. The read comes to an end 3 residues before the CDR3 does, leaving the germline J gene to fill in the end. The rearrangement links TRBV7-9 to TRBJ2-1; 9 positions agree with TRBD1. Germline-derived CDR1 and CDR2 are SEHNR and FQNEAQ (reference sequence). The CDR3 is made up of 14 amino acids. V shed 5 bases and J 5 bases; nucleotides not matched to a gene: 4. The CDR3 loop is CASSGDRADNEQFF. Partial CDR3 DNA: TGTGCCAGCAGCGGGGACAGGGCTGACAATGAG.

The table lists this clone with many counts. Sequencing ends 3 residues short of the CDR3 end; the germline J gene provides the rest. This rearrangement joins TRBV29-1 to TRBJ1-1; no reliable D call. Per the germline V gene, CDR1 is SQVTM and CDR2 is ANQGSEA. The CDR3 runs 13 residues. The ends were cut back, 4 bases at V and 1 base at J, with 10 bases in the middle. Here the CDR3 reads CSVVAGSNTEAFF. The part of the CDR3 DNA that was read is TGCAGCGTTGTCGCGGGGTCGAACACTGAA.

The sample holds a few counts of this clone. The CDR3 extends 3 residues past the end of the read, so its final part is completed from the germline J gene. The gene calls are TRBV18 and TRBJ1-1; D is perhaps TRBD1 (6 bases). Trimming shortened V by 3 bases and J by 3 bases, and 11 bases separated the two germline ends. The CDR3 sequence is 14 residues long. Germline CDR1 reads KGHSH; CDR2 reads LQKENI. The CDR3: CASSPGQGHTEAFF. The CDR3 DNA, read in part, is TGTGCCAGCTCACCCGGGCAGGGGCACACTGAA.

There are many counts of this clone. Read sequence stops 3 residues before the CDR3 end, and the germline J gene provides the missing end. The J gene is TRBJ2-7, the V gene TRBV7-9; possible D gene TRBD2, 5 bases. Germline V gene data show CDR1 as SEHNR and CDR2 as FQNEAQ (reference sequence). Trimming cost V 3 bases and J 2 bases, with 11 bases left between them. The CDR3 runs to 14 residues. CDR3 DNA, as far as it was read: TGTGCCAGCAGCTTGGCGACGCGGGCCTACGAG. Its translation is CASSLATRAYE. The full CDR3 protein is CASSLATRAYEQYF.

This clone was seen many times. The read falls 3 residues short of the CDR3 end, and the missing part is taken from the germline J gene. This chain joins TRBV6-1 and TRBJ2-3, with TRBD1 matching over 7 bases. V lost 4 bases to trimming and J lost 7 bases; unmatched junction nucleotides: 2. CDR1 is MNHNS, CDR2 SASEGT, per germline. This CDR3 comprises 12 residues. CDR3 bases read: TGTGCCAGCAGTGGGGACAGACATACG. Its protein product is CASSGDRHT. The full CDR3 protein reads CASSGDRHTQYF.

This clone was counted only a few times. The read finishes 3 residues shy of the CDR3 end, and the germline J gene is used to complete it. The chain joins TRBV7-9 to TRBJ2-4, with TRBD1 matching over 8 bases. Per the germline V gene, CDR1 is SEHNR and CDR2 is FQNEAQ (reference sequence). This CDR3 is built from 15 residues. CDR3 in amino acids: CASSERDRGIDGQYF. The covered CDR3 bases are TGTGCCAGCAGCGAACGTGACAGGGGTATAGACGGT. The whole variable domain, filled in from reference TRBV7-9 and TRBJ2-4, reads DTGVSQNPRHKITKRGQNVTFRCDPISEHNRLYWYRQTLGQGPEFLTYFQNEAQLEKSRLLSDRFSAERPKGSFSTLEIQRTEQGDSAMYLCASSERDRGIDGQYFGAGTRLSVL.

Turning to this clone: The sequence runs out 3 residues before the end of the CDR3; the remainder is reconstructed from the germline J gene. The chain employs TRBV5-1 and TRBJ2-3; TRBD2 is a possible D gene (5 bases). CDR3 length equals 15 residues. Germline V lookup: CDR1 SGHRS, CDR2 YFSETQ. Partial CDR3 DNA: TGCGCCAGCAGCTTGGATCACGGGGAATTGGAGACG. Residues: CASSLDHGELET. The whole CDR3 sequence reads CASSLDHGELETQYF.

This clone was counted ten times or more. The read halts 3 residues ahead of the CDR3 end, with the missing end drawn from the germline J gene. The gene calls are TRBV19 and TRBJ2-1; 9 bases map to TRBD2. The CDR3 contains 14 residues. CDR1 and CDR2 (germline): LNHDA, SQIVND (reference sequence). V lost 3 bases, J lost 5 bases, and 2 bases stayed unmatched. CDR3 DNA, as far as it was read: TGTGCCAGTAGTATGACTAGCGGAGACAATGAG. Amino acid sequence: CASSMTSGDNE. The whole CDR3 sequence reads CASSMTSGDNEQFF.

This clone was counted many times. The read terminates 3 residues before the CDR3 end, so the remaining end is supplied by the germline J gene. The rearrangement links TRBV7-9 to TRBJ2-5; a weak D match, TRBD2 (6 bases). V lost 10 bases to trimming and J lost 4 bases, with 16 bases between them. CDR3 length: 13 residues. CDR1 and CDR2 from the germline V gene are SEHNR and FQNEAQ (reference sequence). The DNA read from the CDR3 is TGTGCCACCGGGACTGGTAGTTTAGAGACC. It is translated as CATGTGSLET. In full, the CDR3 reads CATGTGSLETQYF.

This clone was detected ten times or more. The CDR3 end falls 3 residues outside the read, so it is completed with the germline J gene. This chain links TRBV19 with TRBJ1-1, with TRBD1 matching over 8 bases. This CDR3 has 14 residues. Losses at the gene ends were 5 bases for V and 5 bases for J; bases not matched to a gene: 7. The germline V gene has CDR1 LNHDA and CDR2 SQIVND (reference sequence). CDR3 loop: CASSFGTGRTEAFF. The covered CDR3 bases are TGTGCCAGTAGTTTTGGGACAGGCAGGACTGAA.

This clone was counted many times. The read comes to an end 3 residues before the CDR3 does, leaving the germline J gene to fill in the end. The chain is built from TRBV30 and TRBJ1-4; 7 positions agree with TRBD1. The V gene's germline CDR1 is GTSNPN and CDR2 SVGIG (reference sequence). V lost 1 base and J lost 2; bases outside the gene matches: 1. The CDR3 is 14 amino acids. The CDR3 loop reads CAWSETGTNEKLFF. The CDR3 DNA, read in part, is TGTGCCTGGAGTGAGACAGGGACTAATGAAAAA. Looking up the rest from reference TRBV30 and TRBJ1-4 gives the full variable domain: SQTIHQWPATLVQPVGSPLSLECTVEGTSNPNLYWYRQAAGRGLQLLFYSVGIGQISSEVPQNLSASRPQDRQFILSSKKLLLSDSGFYLCAWSETGTNEKLFFGSGTQLSVL.

This clone occurred many times. The read finishes 3 residues shy of the CDR3 end, and the germline J gene is used to complete it. The chain is built from TRBV9 and TRBJ2-5, with D possibly TRBD2 on 6 matching bases. V dropped 6 bases and J dropped 0 bases, with 15 bases sitting between them. From germline, CDR1 is SGDLS and CDR2 YYNGEE. There are 15 residues in the CDR3. This CDR3 is CASNHFGGNQETQYF. The sequenced part of the CDR3 DNA is TGTGCCAGCAACCATTTTGGCGGGAACCAAGAGACC.

In its sample, this clone was seen many times. The sequence runs out 3 residues before the end of the CDR3; the remainder is reconstructed from the germline J gene. The rearrangement uses TRBV6-1 and TRBJ2-2, with 15 positions matching TRBD2. V trimming: 4 bases; J trimming: 6 bases; junction bases outside the gene matches: 0. In germline, CDR1 is MNHNS, CDR2 SASEGT. The length of the CDR3 is 15 residues. CDR3 DNA, as far as it was read: TGTGCCAGCAGTGGGACTAGCGGGAGGGCCGGGGAG. It translates to CASSGTSGRAGE. The entire CDR3 is CASSGTSGRAGELFF.

This clone was counted many times. The read finishes 3 residues shy of the CDR3 end, and the germline J gene is used to complete it. The chain links TRBV7-9 to TRBJ1-1; 12 bases are a match to TRBD1. The V gene's germline CDR1 is SEHNR and CDR2 FQNEAQ (reference sequence). The CDR3 has 15 residues. V lost 5 bases, J lost 6 bases, and 7 bases stayed unmatched. The covered CDR3 bases are TGTGCCAGCAGCCTGGGACAGGGGGCCCTTTCTGAA. Its translation: CASSLGQGALSE. The full CDR3 protein is CASSLGQGALSEAFF.

A few counts support this clone. Sequencing ends 3 residues short of the CDR3 end; the germline J gene provides the rest. The rearrangement joins TRBV18 to TRBJ1-2; D unresolved. There are 11 residues in the CDR3. In germline, CDR1 is KGHSH, CDR2 LQKENI. CDR3 sequence: CASSPVRGYTF. The CDR3 bases that were read are TGTGCCAGCTCACCGGTTAGAGGC.

This clone has just a few counts. The read falls 3 residues short of the CDR3 end, and the missing part is taken from the germline J gene. V gene TRBV19 combines with J gene TRBJ1-4; no definite D call. The V gene's germline CDR1 is LNHDA and CDR2 SQIVND (reference sequence). The CDR3 runs to 14 residues. CDR3 DNA, as far as it was read: TGTGCCAGTACCGTGCAGGATCATAATTCACCA. Its protein is CASTVQDHNSP. The complete CDR3 sequence is CASTVQDHNSPLFF.

This clone appeared many times. The sequenced fragment ends 3 residues before the CDR3 boundary, so the rest is inferred from the germline J gene. V is TRBV5-4 and J is TRBJ1-2, with D possibly matching TRBD1 (6 bases). The CDR3 length is 16 residues. The V and J ends lost 3 bases and 3 bases respectively, with 18 bases between them. The V gene's germline CDR1 is SGHNT and CDR2 YYREEE (reference sequence). The CDR3 protein is CASSSGESTAYYGYTF. CDR3 DNA, as far as it was read: TGTGCCAGCAGCTCAGGGGAGTCGACAGCCTACTATGGC.

There are many counts of this clone. From the germline J gene comes the end of the CDR3, since the read stops 3 residues before it. The chain carries TRBV7-3 and TRBJ1-4; TRBD1 is a possible D gene (5 bases). V was cut by 5 bases and J by 4 bases, with 11 bases left in between. From germline, CDR1 is SGHTA and CDR2 FQGTGA. The CDR3 contains 14 residues. The chain's CDR3 is CASSRTGVNEKLFF. The sequenced CDR3 bases are TGTGCCAGCAGCCGTACAGGAGTTAATGAAAAA.

This clone was seen at least ten times. The read finishes 3 residues shy of the CDR3 end, and the germline J gene is used to complete it. The chain has TRBV9 and TRBJ2-1; TRBD2 might be the D (6 bases). The germline gives CDR1 SGDLS, CDR2 YYNGEE. V dropped 3 bases and J dropped 7 bases, with 17 bases sitting between them. The length of the CDR3 is 15 residues. This CDR3 is CASSAGLRGTNEQFF. Partial CDR3 DNA: TGTGCCAGCAGCGCGGGACTTCGGGGTACAAATGAG. The complete variable domain, with remaining parts taken from reference TRBV9 and TRBJ2-1, reads DSGVTQTPKHLITATGQRVTLRCSPRSGDLSVYWYQQSLDQGLQFLIQYYNGEERAKGNILERFSAQQFPDLHSELNLSSLELGDSALYFCASSAGLRGTNEQFFGPGTRLTVL.

This clone has at least ten counts. Read data end 3 residues before the CDR3 end; the end is taken from the germline J gene. The V call is TRBV28, the J call TRBJ1-2; TRBD1 agrees at 7 bases. The CDR3 has 13 residues. Trimming at V came to 9 bases and at J to 5 bases, leaving 9 bases not matched to a gene. The germline V gene has CDR1 MDHEN and CDR2 SYDVKM. The sequenced part of the CDR3 DNA is TGTGCCAGTCGACAGGGAGTCCCTTATGGC. Translated, it gives CASRQGVPYG. The whole CDR3 protein is CASRQGVPYGYTF.